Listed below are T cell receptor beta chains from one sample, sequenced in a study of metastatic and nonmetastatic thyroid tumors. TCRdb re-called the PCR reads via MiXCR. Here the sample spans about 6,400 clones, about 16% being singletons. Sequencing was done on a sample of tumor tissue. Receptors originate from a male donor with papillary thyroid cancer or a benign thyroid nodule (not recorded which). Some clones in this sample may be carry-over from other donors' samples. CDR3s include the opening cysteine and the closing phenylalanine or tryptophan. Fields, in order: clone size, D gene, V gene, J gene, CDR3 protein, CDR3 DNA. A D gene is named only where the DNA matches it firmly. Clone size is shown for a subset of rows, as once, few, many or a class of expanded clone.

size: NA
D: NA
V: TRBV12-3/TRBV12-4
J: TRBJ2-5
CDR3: CASSLVVGPAGETQYF
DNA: TGTGCCAGCAGTTTAGTAGTCGGCCCTGCGGGGGAGACCCAGTACTTC

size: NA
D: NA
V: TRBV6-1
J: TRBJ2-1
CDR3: CAVRRHRANYNEQFF
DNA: TGTGCCGTTCGCCGGCACAGGGCGAACTACAATGAGCAGTTCTTC

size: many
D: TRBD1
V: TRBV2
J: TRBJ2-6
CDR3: CASGSSGGSGANVLTF
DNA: TGTGCCAGCGGCAGTTCAGGGGGCTCTGGGGCCAACGTCCTGACTTTC

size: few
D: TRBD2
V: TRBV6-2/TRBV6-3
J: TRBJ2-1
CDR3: CASNLAGGAGEQFF
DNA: TGTGCCAGCAACCTAGCGGGAGGGGCGGGCGAGCAGTTCTTC

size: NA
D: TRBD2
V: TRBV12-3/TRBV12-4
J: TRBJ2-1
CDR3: CASSPGLAGRSSYNEQFF
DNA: TGTGCCAGCAGTCCGGGACTAGCGGGACGAAGCTCCTACAATGAGCAGTTCTTC

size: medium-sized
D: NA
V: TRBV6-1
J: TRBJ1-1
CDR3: CASSEVGWGTEAFF
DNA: TGTGCCAGCAGTGAAGTAGGCTGGGGCACTGAAGCTTTCTTT

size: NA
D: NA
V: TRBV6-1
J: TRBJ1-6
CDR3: CASSEAMGLGAPPLHF
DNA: TGTGCCAGCAGTGAAGCAATGGGTCTGGGGGCTCCACCCCTCCACTTT

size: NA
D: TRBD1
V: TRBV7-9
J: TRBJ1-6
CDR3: CASSPTGTVNSPLHF
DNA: TGTGCCAGCAGCCCTACCGGGACAGTAAACTCACCCCTCCACTTT

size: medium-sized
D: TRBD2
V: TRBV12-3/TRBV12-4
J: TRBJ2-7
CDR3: CASSSPGLAAYEQYF
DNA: TGTGCCAGCAGTTCCCCGGGACTAGCGGCATACGAGCAGTACTTC

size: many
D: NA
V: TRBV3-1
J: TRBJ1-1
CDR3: CASSPSDTEAFF
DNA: TGTGCCAGCAGCCCTTCGGACACTGAAGCTTTCTTT

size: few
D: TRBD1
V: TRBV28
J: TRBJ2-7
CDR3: CASFTGAYEQYF
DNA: TGTGCCAGCTTTACAGGGGCCTACGAGCAGTACTTC

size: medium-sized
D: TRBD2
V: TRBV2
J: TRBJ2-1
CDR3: CASGLAGDEQFF
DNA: TGTGCCAGCGGTCTAGCGGGCGATGAGCAGTTCTTC

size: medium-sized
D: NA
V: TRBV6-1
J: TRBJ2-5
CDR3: CASSHRVGGQETQYF
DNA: TGTGCCAGCAGCCACAGGGTGGGGGGGCAAGAGACCCAGTACTTC

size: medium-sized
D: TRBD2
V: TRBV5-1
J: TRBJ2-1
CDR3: CASSLGGLTSYNEQFF
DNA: TGCGCCAGCAGCTTGGGGGGACTAACCTCCTACAATGAGCAGTTCTTC

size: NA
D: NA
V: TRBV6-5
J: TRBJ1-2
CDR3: CASSYHGQGNYGYTF
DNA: TGTGCCAGCAGTTACCACGGGCAGGGGAACTATGGCTACACCTTC

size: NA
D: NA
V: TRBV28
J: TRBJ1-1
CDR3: CASSFRVTGLTEAFF
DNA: TGTGCCAGCAGTTTTCGGGTCACAGGGTTGACTGAAGCTTTCTTT

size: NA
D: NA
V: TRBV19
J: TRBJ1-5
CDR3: CASCISGGGVQPQHF
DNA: TGTGCCAGTTGTATATCGGGGGGCGGCGTACAGCCCCAACATTTT

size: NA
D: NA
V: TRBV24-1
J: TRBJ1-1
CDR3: CATSDSGHQNTEAFF
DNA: TGTGCCACCAGTGATTCGGGACACCAGAACACTGAAGCTTTCTTT

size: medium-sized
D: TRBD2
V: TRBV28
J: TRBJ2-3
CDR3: CASSARGSTDTQYF
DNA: TGTGCCAGCAGTGCGCGGGGGAGCACAGATACGCAGTATTTT

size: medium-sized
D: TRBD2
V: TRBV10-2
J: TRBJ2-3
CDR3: CASSESGLAGELNTDTQYF
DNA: TGCGCCAGCAGTGAGTCGGGACTAGCGGGGGAGCTTAACACAGATACGCAGTATTTT